This record covers a single T cell receptor (beta chain). Germline V gene sequence: CDR1 SGHAT, CDR2 FQNNGV. Trimming at V came to 1 base and at J to 5 bases, leaving 8 bases not matched to a gene. CDR3 size: 18 residues. The iRepertoire nested amplicon-rescue multiplex PCR amplified TCR alpha and beta CDR3s from RNA. For one-step reverse transcription and amplification, about 85-400 ng of tissue mRNA or PBMC total RNA was used. In TCRdb, the multiplex PCR reads were re-called with MiXCR into one record per CDR3 protein. The sample includes around 390,000 distinct CDR3 sequences, 41% of them seen just once. This entry comes from a study of glioma-infiltrating T cells. About the research overall: Target coverage was roughly 4.5- to 11-fold for some 1 million blood T cells.

The chain has TRBV11-2 and TRBJ2-2; 12 positions match TRBD2. This receptor was taken from a human donor with low-grade glioma or glioblastoma, undergoing nonglioma brain surgery, or in good health (not recorded which). Sequenced input: glioma tissue, nonneoplastic brain tissue, or PBMCs (not recorded which). The CDR3 sequence: CASSLASGRAVGTGELFF. The CDR3 nucleotides are TGTGCCAGCAGCTTAGCTAGCGGGAGGGCCGTAGGAACCGGGGAGCTGTTTTTT.